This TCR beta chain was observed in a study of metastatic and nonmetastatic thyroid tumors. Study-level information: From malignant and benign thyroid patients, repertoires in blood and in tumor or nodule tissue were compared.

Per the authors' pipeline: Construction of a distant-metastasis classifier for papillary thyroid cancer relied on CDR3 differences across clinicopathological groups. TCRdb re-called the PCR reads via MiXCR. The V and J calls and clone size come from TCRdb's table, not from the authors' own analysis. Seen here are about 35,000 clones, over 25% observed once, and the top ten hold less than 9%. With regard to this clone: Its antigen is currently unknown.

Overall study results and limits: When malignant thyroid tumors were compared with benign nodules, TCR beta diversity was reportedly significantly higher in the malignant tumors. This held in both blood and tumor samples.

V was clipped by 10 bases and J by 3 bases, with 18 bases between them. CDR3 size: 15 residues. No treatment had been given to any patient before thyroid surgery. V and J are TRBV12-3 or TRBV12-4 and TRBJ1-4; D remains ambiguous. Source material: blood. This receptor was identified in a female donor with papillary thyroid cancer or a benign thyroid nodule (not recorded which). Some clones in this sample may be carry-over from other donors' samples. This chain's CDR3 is CAITSRGPANEKLFF. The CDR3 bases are TGTGCCATCACTTCCAGAGGCCCAGCTAATGAAAAACTGTTTTTT.